A selection of T cell receptor beta chains follows, all from one sample in a study of OX40 agonist ivuxolimab in advanced cancers. Produced via immunoSEQ multiplex PCR; TCRdb's table is partial and in-frame only. The repertoire holds about 48,000 clones, with roughly 89% as singletons. The input for sequencing was CD4+ or CD8+ T cells sorted from blood, taken in a trial of the OX40 agonist ivuxolimab. The receptors were gathered from an adult with an advanced solid tumor such as melanoma, head and neck, liver or kidney cancer. Both conserved end residues are part of each CDR3. The D gene is left open where the match is weak. Size tells how often a clone was seen (once, few, many) or the class of an expanded clone, and some rows leave it out.

V gene: TRBV28; clone size: NA; J gene: TRBJ2-1; D gene: TRBD1; CDR3 protein: CASSLGQQKGDEQFF; CDR3 DNA: TGTGCCAGCAGTTTGGGACAGCAAAAAGGCGATGAGCAGTTCTTC
V gene: TRBV4-3; clone size: NA; J gene: TRBJ2-5; D gene: NA; CDR3 protein: CASSQDQGETQYF; CDR3 DNA: TGCGCCAGCAGCCAAGATCAAGGGGAGACCCAGTACTTC
V gene: TRBV11-2; clone size: NA; J gene: TRBJ1-1; D gene: NA; CDR3 protein: CASSLGQNTEAFF; CDR3 DNA: TGTGCCAGCAGCTTGGGCCAGAACACTGAAGCTTTCTTT
V gene: TRBV10-3; clone size: NA; J gene: TRBJ2-7; D gene: NA; CDR3 protein: CAISDPDRGAVYEQYF; CDR3 DNA: TGTGCCATCAGTGACCCAGATAGAGGGGCGGTCTACGAGCAGTACTTC
V gene: TRBV7-6; clone size: NA; J gene: TRBJ2-7; D gene: TRBD2; CDR3 protein: CASSLGGGAHEQYF; CDR3 DNA: TGTGCCAGCAGCTTAGGCGGGGGGGCCCACGAGCAGTACTTC
V gene: TRBV7-6; clone size: once; J gene: TRBJ2-7; D gene: NA; CDR3 protein: CASSYPDGYEQYF; CDR3 DNA: TGTGCCAGCAGCTACCCAGACGGCTACGAGCAGTACTTC
V gene: TRBV27; clone size: once; J gene: TRBJ2-3; D gene: NA; CDR3 protein: CASSHLALTSTDTQYF; CDR3 DNA: TGTGCCAGCAGCCATCTAGCGTTGACTAGCACAGATACGCAGTATTTT
V gene: TRBV10-2; clone size: many; J gene: TRBJ2-7; D gene: TRBD2; CDR3 protein: CASAGLAGVSYEQYF; CDR3 DNA: TGCGCCAGCGCCGGACTAGCGGGGGTTTCCTACGAGCAGTACTTC
V gene: TRBV30; clone size: NA; J gene: TRBJ2-7; D gene: NA; CDR3 protein: CAWSDSSYEQYF; CDR3 DNA: TGTGCCTGGAGTGATAGCTCCTACGAGCAGTACTTC
V gene: TRBV27; clone size: NA; J gene: TRBJ1-1; D gene: NA; CDR3 protein: CASSLGGNTEAFF; CDR3 DNA: TGTGCCAGCAGTTTGGGGGGGAACACTGAAGCTTTCTTT
V gene: TRBV28; clone size: NA; J gene: TRBJ2-7; D gene: NA; CDR3 protein: CASSFLVVTLNEQYF; CDR3 DNA: TGTGCCAGCAGTTTTCTCGTCGTGACGTTGAACGAGCAGTACTTC
V gene: TRBV7-2; clone size: NA; J gene: TRBJ1-2; D gene: TRBD1; CDR3 protein: CASSSGQALGYGYTF; CDR3 DNA: TGTGCCAGCAGCTCAGGACAGGCCCTCGGGTATGGCTACACCTTC
V gene: TRBV9; clone size: NA; J gene: TRBJ1-1; D gene: NA; CDR3 protein: CASSPGGLEAFF; CDR3 DNA: TGTGCCAGCAGTCCCGGGGGACTTGAAGCTTTCTTT
V gene: TRBV19; clone size: once; J gene: TRBJ1-2; D gene: NA; CDR3 protein: CASSTPDRPYGYTF; CDR3 DNA: TGTGCCAGTAGTACCCCTGACAGGCCCTATGGCTACACCTTC
V gene: TRBV28; clone size: NA; J gene: TRBJ1-1; D gene: NA; CDR3 protein: CASSAAGYMNTEAFF; CDR3 DNA: TGTGCCAGCAGTGCCGCAGGGTACATGAACACTGAAGCTTTCTTT
V gene: TRBV7-3; clone size: NA; J gene: TRBJ2-1; D gene: NA; CDR3 protein: CASSLAPNLYNEQFF; CDR3 DNA: TGTGCCAGCAGCTTAGCACCGAACCTATACAATGAGCAGTTCTTC
V gene: TRBV19; clone size: NA; J gene: TRBJ1-6; D gene: NA; CDR3 protein: CASTHRVESSPLHF; CDR3 DNA: TGTGCCAGTACCCACAGGGTGGAGAGTTCACCCCTCCACTTT
V gene: TRBV28; clone size: NA; J gene: TRBJ2-1; D gene: TRBD2; CDR3 protein: CASTLRGGIVNEQFF; CDR3 DNA: TGTGCCAGCACTCTCCGGGGGGGCATCGTCAATGAGCAGTTCTTC
V gene: TRBV19; clone size: NA; J gene: TRBJ1-1; D gene: NA; CDR3 protein: CASSTASLEGAFF; CDR3 DNA: TGTGCCAGTAGTACAGCGAGCCTGGAAGGAGCTTTCTTT
V gene: TRBV6-6; clone size: NA; J gene: TRBJ2-5; D gene: TRBD2; CDR3 protein: CASSPLVASGAAQYF; CDR3 DNA: TGTGCCAGCAGCCCTCTGGTGGCTAGCGGGGCCGCCCAGTACTTC
V gene: TRBV2; clone size: NA; J gene: TRBJ1-1; D gene: TRBD1; CDR3 protein: CASSEPDRVEGNTEAFF; CDR3 DNA: TGTGCCAGCAGTGAGCCCGACAGGGTGGAGGGGAACACTGAAGCTTTCTTT
V gene: TRBV29-1; clone size: NA; J gene: TRBJ2-5; D gene: NA; CDR3 protein: CSVEEGGAPQETQYF; CDR3 DNA: TGCAGCGTTGAAGAAGGGGGGGCTCCCCAAGAGACCCAGTACTTC
V gene: TRBV11-3; clone size: NA; J gene: TRBJ2-5; D gene: TRBD1; CDR3 protein: CAITGDIETQYF; CDR3 DNA: TGTGCCATAACAGGGGATATTGAGACCCAGTACTTC
V gene: TRBV5-1; clone size: NA; J gene: TRBJ2-1; D gene: NA; CDR3 protein: CASSFGQGSYNEQFF; CDR3 DNA: TGCGCCAGCAGCTTTGGGCAGGGCTCCTACAATGAGCAGTTCTTC
V gene: TRBV13; clone size: NA; J gene: TRBJ1-1; D gene: NA; CDR3 protein: CASSPQMTPEAFF; CDR3 DNA: TGTGCCAGCAGCCCCCAGATGACCCCTGAAGCTTTCTTT